Detailed here is one T cell receptor (beta chain). Antigen: not known. The data were obtained in a study of OX40 agonist ivuxolimab in advanced cancers. About the study: With ivuxolimab, an agonistic anti-OX40 (CD134) antibody, patients were treated. Patients were dosed intravenously with ivuxolimab at 0.01 to 10 mg/kg every 2 weeks. Patients undergoing dose escalation presented with hepatocellular carcinoma, melanoma, renal cell or head and neck cancer. Findings and caveats of the study: Both blood CD4+ and CD8+ T cells showed clonal growth by week 6 at 0.1 to 3.0 mg/kg.

TCRdb keeps only in-frame clones here, not all; method: immunoSEQ multiplex PCR. Among 75,000 or so clones, just under 85% were seen once, and the ten largest hold 20% to 25%. The specimen was CD4+ or CD8+ T cells sorted from blood, collected in a trial of the OX40 agonist ivuxolimab. The sequence came from an adult with an advanced solid tumor such as melanoma, head and neck, liver or kidney cancer.

CDR3 loop: CASSYGDEIYGYTF. The CDR3, as DNA: TGTGCCAGCAGTTATGGGGACGAAATCTATGGCTACACCTTC. The rearrangement joins TRBV6-5 to TRBJ1-2; D is possibly TRBD1 (5 bases). There are 14 residues in the CDR3. The germline gives CDR1 MNHEY, CDR2 SVGAGI. Trimming took off 3 bases at V and 4 bases at J, with 12 bases between the two ends.